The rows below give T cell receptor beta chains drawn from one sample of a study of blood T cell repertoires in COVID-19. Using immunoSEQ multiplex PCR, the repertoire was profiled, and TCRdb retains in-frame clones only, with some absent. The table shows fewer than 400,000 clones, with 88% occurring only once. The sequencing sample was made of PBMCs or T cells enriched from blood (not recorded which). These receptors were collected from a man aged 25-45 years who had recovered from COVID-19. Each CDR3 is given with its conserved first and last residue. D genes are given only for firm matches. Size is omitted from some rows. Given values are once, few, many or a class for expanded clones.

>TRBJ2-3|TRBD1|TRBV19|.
CASRDQPRDRPSTDTQYF
TGTGCCAGTAGAGACCAGCCCCGGGACAGACCGAGCACAGATACGCAGTATTTT
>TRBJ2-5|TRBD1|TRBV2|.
CASSEWTGGQETQYF
TGTGCCAGCAGTGAATGGACAGGGGGTCAAGAGACCCAGTACTTC
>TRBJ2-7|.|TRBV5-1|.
CASRYPHGYEQYF
TGCGCCAGCAGATACCCCCACGGGTACGAGCAGTACTTC
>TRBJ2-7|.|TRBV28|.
CASRLLGRVDEQYF
TGTGCCAGCAGACTGTTGGGCAGGGTCGACGAGCAGTACTTC
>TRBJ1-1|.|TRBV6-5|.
CASRAYRAAEAFF
TGTGCCAGTCGGGCCTACAGGGCTGCTGAAGCTTTCTTT
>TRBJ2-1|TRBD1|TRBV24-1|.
CATRNRDRAYEQFF
TGTGCCACCAGAAACCGGGACAGGGCATATGAGCAGTTCTTC
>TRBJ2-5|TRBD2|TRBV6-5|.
CASESSGGTPETQYF
TGTGCCAGTGAATCTAGCGGGGGGACGCCAGAGACCCAGTACTTC
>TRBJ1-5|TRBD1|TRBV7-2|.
CASSLVDRGRQPQHF
TGTGCCAGCAGCTTAGTAGACAGGGGGCGCCAGCCCCAGCATTTT
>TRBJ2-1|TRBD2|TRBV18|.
CASSPLQALAGGPNEQFF
TGTGCCAGCTCACCACTACAGGCCCTAGCGGGGGGGCCGAATGAGCAGTTCTTC
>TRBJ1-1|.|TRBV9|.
CASSIQVDTEAFF
TGTGCCAGCAGCATACAGGTCGACACTGAAGCTTTCTTT
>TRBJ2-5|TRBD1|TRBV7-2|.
CASSFSDRNQETQYF
TGTGCCAGCAGTTTTTCGGACAGGAACCAAGAGACCCAGTACTTC
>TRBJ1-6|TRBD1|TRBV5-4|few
CASSLTGVKSPLHF
TGTGCCAGCAGCTTGACAGGGGTAAAGTCACCCCTCCACTTT
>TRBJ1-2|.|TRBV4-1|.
CASRRGQGNYGYTF
TGCGCCAGCCGCCGGGGCCAAGGGAACTATGGCTACACCTTC
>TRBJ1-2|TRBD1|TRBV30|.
CAWRVWDRGFGYTF
TGTGCCTGGAGAGTTTGGGACAGGGGATTTGGCTACACCTTC
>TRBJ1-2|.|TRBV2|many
CASSEQEGLGNYGYTF
TGTGCCAGCAGTGAACAGGAGGGCCTGGGGAACTATGGCTACACCTTC
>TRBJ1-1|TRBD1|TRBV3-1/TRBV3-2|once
CASNTRRGKAFF
TGTGCCAGCAACACACGCAGGGGGAAAGCTTTCTTT
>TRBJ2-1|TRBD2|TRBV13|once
CASSSERGGRGDEQFF
TGTGCCAGCAGCTCTGAACGGGGGGGCAGAGGCGATGAGCAGTTCTTC
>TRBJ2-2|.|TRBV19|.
CASRATGNTGELFF
TGTGCCAGTAGGGCCACAGGGAACACCGGGGAGCTGTTTTTT
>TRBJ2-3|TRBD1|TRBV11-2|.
CASSARDRLTDTQYF
TGTGCCAGCAGCGCCCGGGACAGGCTTACAGATACGCAGTATTTT
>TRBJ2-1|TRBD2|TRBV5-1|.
CASSAGGPNEQFF
TGCGCCAGCAGTGCGGGGGGGCCCAATGAGCAGTTCTTC
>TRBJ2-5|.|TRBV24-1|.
CATSDLKRSEETQYF
TGTGCCACCAGTGATTTGAAACGGTCGGAAGAGACCCAGTACTTC
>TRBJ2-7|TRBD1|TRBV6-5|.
CASRGTDSYEQYF
TGTGCCAGCAGGGGGACAGACTCCTACGAGCAGTACTTC
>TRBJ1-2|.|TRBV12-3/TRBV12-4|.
CASSNPFGDGYTF
TGTGCCAGCAGCAACCCCTTCGGGGATGGCTACACCTTC
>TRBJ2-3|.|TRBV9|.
CASSERQIGYTDTQYF
TGTGCCAGCAGCGAAAGACAGATAGGGTACACAGATACGCAGTATTTT
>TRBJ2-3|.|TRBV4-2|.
CASSQDLSSTDTQYF
TGTGCCAGCAGCCAAGATCTCAGTAGCACAGATACGCAGTATTTT
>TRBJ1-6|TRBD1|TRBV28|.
CASSVGTDNSPLHF
TGTGCCAGCAGTGTGGGGACAGATAATTCACCCCTCCACTTT
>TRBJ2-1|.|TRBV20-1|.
CSAVVVEQFF
TGCAGTGCTGTCGTAGTTGAGCAGTTCTTC
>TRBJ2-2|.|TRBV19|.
CASLGLFNTGELFF
TGTGCCAGTCTCGGACTATTCAACACCGGGGAGCTGTTTTTT
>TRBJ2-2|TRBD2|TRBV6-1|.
CASSEVGGTTGELFF
TGTGCCAGCAGTGAAGTGGGGGGGACCACCGGGGAGCTGTTTTTT
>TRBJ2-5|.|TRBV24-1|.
CAAQGNGETQYF
TGTGCCGCCCAGGGAAATGGGGAGACCCAGTACTTC
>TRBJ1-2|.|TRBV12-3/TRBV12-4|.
CASSSQRRHGYTF
TGTGCCAGCAGCTCCCAGCGACGGCATGGCTACACCTTC
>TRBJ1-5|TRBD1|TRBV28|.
CASSLSVGDRGLVQPQHF
TGTGCCAGCAGTTTATCCGTCGGGGACAGAGGATTAGTTCAGCCCCAGCATTTT
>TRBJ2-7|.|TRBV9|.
CASSATDRSYEQYF
TGTGCCAGCAGCGCGACCGACAGGTCCTACGAGCAGTACTTC
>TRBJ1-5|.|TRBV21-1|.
CASSTSNGPLSNQPQHF
TGTGCCAGCAGTACTTCCAACGGTCCCTTGAGCAATCAGCCCCAGCATTTT
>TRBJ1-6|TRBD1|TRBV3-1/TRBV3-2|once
CASSPDRALYNSPLHF
TGTGCCAGCAGCCCCGACAGGGCTCTCTATAATTCACCCCTCCACTTT
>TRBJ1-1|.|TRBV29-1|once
CSVEPGAGNTEAFF
TGCAGCGTTGAGCCTGGGGCGGGAAACACTGAAGCTTTCTTT
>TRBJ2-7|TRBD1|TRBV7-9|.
CASSLGTGGGYEQYF
TGTGCCAGCAGCTTAGGGACAGGGGGGGGCTACGAGCAGTACTTC
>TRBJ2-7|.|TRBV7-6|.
CASSLGTLEGDEQYF
TGTGCCAGCAGCTTAGGGACCCTAGAGGGTGACGAGCAGTACTTC
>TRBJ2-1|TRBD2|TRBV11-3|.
CASSLAGGRSYNEQFF
TGTGCCAGCAGCTTAGCGGGGGGACGCTCCTACAATGAGCAGTTCTTC
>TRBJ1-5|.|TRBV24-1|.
CATSGPSGGHQPQHF
TGTGCCACCAGTGGCCCAAGCGGGGGACACCAGCCCCAGCATTTT
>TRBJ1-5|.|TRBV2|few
CASSENPGIAPQHF
TGTGCCAGCAGTGAAAACCCTGGCATTGCGCCCCAGCATTTT
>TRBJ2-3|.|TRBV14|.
CASSPKEGRTNTDTQYF
TGTGCCAGCAGCCCGAAGGAAGGACGGACTAACACAGATACGCAGTATTTT